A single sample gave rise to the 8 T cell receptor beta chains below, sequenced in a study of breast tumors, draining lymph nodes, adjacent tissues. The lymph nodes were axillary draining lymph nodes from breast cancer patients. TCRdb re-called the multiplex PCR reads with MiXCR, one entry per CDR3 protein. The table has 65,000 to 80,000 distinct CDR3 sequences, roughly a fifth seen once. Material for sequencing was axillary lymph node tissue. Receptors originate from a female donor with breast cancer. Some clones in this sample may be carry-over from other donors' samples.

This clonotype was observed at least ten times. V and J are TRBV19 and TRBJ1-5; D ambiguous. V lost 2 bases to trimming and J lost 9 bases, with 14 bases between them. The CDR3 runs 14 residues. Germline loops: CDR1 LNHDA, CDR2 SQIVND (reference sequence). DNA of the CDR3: TGTGCCAGTAGTATAACCCTGAGAGGCAGGCCCCAGCATTTT. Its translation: CASSITLRGRPQHF.

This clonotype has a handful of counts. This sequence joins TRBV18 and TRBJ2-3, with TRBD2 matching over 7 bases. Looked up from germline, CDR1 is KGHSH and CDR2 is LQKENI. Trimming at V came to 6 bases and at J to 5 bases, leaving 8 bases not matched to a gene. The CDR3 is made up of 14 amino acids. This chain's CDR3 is CASSAGATKDTQYF. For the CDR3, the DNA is TGTGCCAGCTCTGCGGGAGCTACCAAAGATACGCAGTATTTT.

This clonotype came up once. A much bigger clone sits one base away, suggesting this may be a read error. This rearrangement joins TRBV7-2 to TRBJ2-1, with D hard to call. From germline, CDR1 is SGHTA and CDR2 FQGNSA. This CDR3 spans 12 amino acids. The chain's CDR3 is CASSSSHNEQFF. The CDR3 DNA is TGTGCCAGCAGCTCCTCCCACAATGAGCAGTTCTTC.

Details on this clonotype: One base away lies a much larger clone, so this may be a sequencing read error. Here the CDR3 DNA reads TGCGCCAGCAGCCAAGAAAGCGGAAGGAGCGGGAGGGCCTACGATGAGCAGTTCTTC. Protein sequence: CASSQESGRSGRAYDEQFF. The chain is built from TRBV4-1 and TRBJ2-1, with TRBD2 matching over 10 bases. The CDR3 contains 19 residues. Germline CDR1 reads MGHRA; CDR2 reads YSYEKL.

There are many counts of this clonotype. CDR3 sequence (DNA): TGTGCCAGCAGGACGACTAGCGGGGGGGACAATGAGCAGTTCTTC. It is translated as CASRTTSGGDNEQFF. The chain employs TRBV7-9 and TRBJ2-1; 14 bases align to TRBD2. Germline CDR1 and CDR2: SEHNR and FQNEAQ (reference sequence). The CDR3 has 15 residues. The J segment lost 5 bases and the V segment lost 6 bases, leaving 3 bases of the junction unmatched. The entire variable domain, with the rest obtained from reference TRBV7-9 and TRBJ2-1, is as follows: DTGVSQNPRHKITKRGQNVTFRCDPISEHNRLYWYRQTLGQGPEFLTYFQNEAQLEKSRLLSDRFSAERPKGSFSTLEIQRTEQGDSAMYLCASRTTSGGDNEQFFGPGTRLTVL.

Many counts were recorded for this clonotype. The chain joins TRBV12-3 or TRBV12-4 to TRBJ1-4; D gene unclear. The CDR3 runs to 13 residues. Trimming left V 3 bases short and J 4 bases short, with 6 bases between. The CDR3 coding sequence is TGTGCCAGCAGTTTCCGGCGTAATGAAAAACTGTTTTTT. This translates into CASSFRRNEKLFF.

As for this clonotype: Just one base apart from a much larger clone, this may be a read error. The CDR3 is CASGYERSTDTQYF. The CDR3 coding sequence is TGTGCCAGCGGTTATGAGCGGAGCACAGATACGCAGTATTTT. This chain links TRBV6-5 with TRBJ2-3, with TRBD2 as a possible D gene (5 bases). CDR1 MNHEY and CDR2 SVGAGI come from the germline V gene. The CDR3 consists of 14 residues.

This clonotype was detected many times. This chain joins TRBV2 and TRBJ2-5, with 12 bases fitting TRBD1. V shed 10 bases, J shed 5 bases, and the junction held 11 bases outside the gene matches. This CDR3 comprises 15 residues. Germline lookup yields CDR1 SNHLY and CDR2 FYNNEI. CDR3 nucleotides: TGTGCCATACCTCCGGGACAGGGGGCGCGGGAGACCCAGTACTTC. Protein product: CAIPPGQGARETQYF. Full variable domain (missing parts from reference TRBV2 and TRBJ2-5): EPEVTQTPSHQVTQMGQEVILRCVPISNHLYFYWYRQILGQKVEFLVSFYNNEISEKSEIFDDQFSVERPDGSNFTLKIRSTKLEDSAMYFCAIPPGQGARETQYFGPGTRLLVL.